This T cell receptor (beta chain) is drawn from a study of cytomegalovirus exposure and HLA in healthy donors. Germline V gives CDR1 SNHLY, CDR2 FYNNEI. This CDR3 has 14 residues. V lost 4 bases to trimming and J lost 6 bases; unmatched junction nucleotides: 4. Study-level points and caveats: Rare TCR sequences dominated, though some public TCRs recurred in many donors.

The study ran its PCR with 60 Vbeta and 13 Jbeta primers. Repertoires were generated with immunoSEQ multiplex PCR, while TCRdb's copy carries only in-frame clones and drops some. The sample carries fewer than 80,000 clones, under 80% recorded once. This clone occurred once. The antigen remains unidentified. Sequenced material: PBMCs. This TCR was recovered from a woman aged 30 to 39 in good health and CMV-seronegative. V and J are TRBV2 and TRBJ1-1; 11 bases agree with TRBD1. The CDR3 protein is CASSAGQGASEAFF. DNA for the CDR3: TGTGCCAGCAGTGCCGGACAGGGGGCCTCTGAAGCTTTCTTT. Looking up the rest from reference TRBV2 and TRBJ1-1 gives the full variable domain: EPEVTQTPSHQVTQMGQEVILRCVPISNHLYFYWYRQILGQKVEFLVSFYNNEISEKSEIFDDQFSVERPDGSNFTLKIRSTKLEDSAMYFCASSAGQGASEAFFGQGTRLTVV.